These 9 T cell receptor beta chains were all obtained from the same sample, sequenced in a study of T cell responses to AZD1222 COVID-19 vaccine. Produced via immunoSEQ multiplex PCR; TCRdb's table is partial and in-frame only. The table includes some 150,000 clones, around 90% detected once. The sequences come from peripheral blood, collected on day 0 of AZD1222 vaccination. These receptors were obtained from an adult in good health.

V is TRBV7-9 and J is TRBJ1-6, with D tentatively TRBD1 (6 bases). V was trimmed by 5 bases and J by 9 bases, leaving 11 bases between them. Germline-derived CDR1 and CDR2 are SEHNR and FQNEAQ (reference sequence). CDR3 length: 13 amino acids. The CDR3: CASSGTGSSPLHF. The CDR3 DNA is TGTGCCAGCAGCGGCACAGGGAGTTCACCCCTCCACTTT.

CDR3 DNA sequence: TGTGCCAGCAGTTTTGACGGGTTCTACGAGCAGTACTTC. This codes for CASSFDGFYEQYF. J is TRBJ2-7 and V is TRBV27; unclear D gene. The CDR3 length is 13 residues. The germline gives CDR1 MNHEY, CDR2 SMNVEV (reference sequence). The V gene lost 3 bases and the J gene lost 3 bases, with 9 bases spanning the gap.

The J gene is TRBJ2-3, the V gene TRBV11-1; 7 bases line up with TRBD1. This CDR3 comprises 15 residues. Trimming took 8 bases from V and 4 from J; bases not matched to a gene: 12. Germline V CDR1 and CDR2: SGHAT, FQDESV (reference sequence). CDR3 region: CASGPSGTDPDTQYF. CDR3 DNA: TGTGCCAGCGGTCCGTCAGGGACAGATCCAGATACGCAGTATTTT.

This chain uses TRBV5-4 with TRBJ2-7; TRBD1 agrees at 12 bases. Germline values: CDR1 SGHNT, CDR2 YYREEE (reference sequence). This CDR3 has 15 residues. V gave up 4 bases and J gave up 5 bases; unmatched junction bases: 7. The CDR3 reads CASSDTGQGANEQYF. The CDR3 DNA sequence: TGTGCCAGCAGCGACACGGGACAGGGGGCGAACGAGCAGTACTTC.

The chain is built from TRBV6-6 and TRBJ1-1; TRBD1 might be the D (5 bases). The length of the CDR3 is 14 residues. V gave up 4 bases and J gave up 4 bases, with 13 bases separating them. The V gene's germline CDR1 is MNHNY and CDR2 SVGAGI (reference sequence). The CDR3 nucleotides are TGTGCCAGCAGTTCTTTTGGGGGGGTCACTGAAGCTTTCTTT. Translation gives CASSSFGGVTEAFF.

This chain links TRBV27 with TRBJ2-7, with 8 bases matching TRBD2. The CDR3 contains 21 residues. CDR1 is MNHEY, CDR2 SMNVEV, per germline (reference sequence). Trimming cost V 9 bases and J 5 bases; bases outside gene matches: 33. The CDR3 region is CASPRRGYSREPGLDVDEQYF. CDR3 nucleotides: TGTGCCAGTCCCCGACGAGGGTACTCGCGTGAACCGGGACTAGATGTCGACGAGCAGTACTTC.

This chain connects TRBV29-1 to TRBJ1-4; possibly TRBD1 for D (5 bases). The CDR3 totals 13 residues. With 4 bases removed from V and 0 bases from J, the gap between germline ends came to 6 bases. The V gene's germline CDR1 is SQVTM and CDR2 ANQGSEA. CDR3 nucleotides: TGCAGCGTTGGGGGCGCAACTAATGAAAAACTGTTTTTT. It yields the protein CSVGGATNEKLFF.

J is TRBJ1-1 and V is TRBV19, with TRBD1 identical over 7 bases. CDR1 is LNHDA, CDR2 SQIVND, per germline (reference sequence). With 1 base clipped from V and 6 bases from J, the junction kept 2 bases outside the gene matches. CDR3 size: 13 residues. In DNA, the CDR3 is TGTGCCAGTAGTATAGGGACAGGTGCTGAAGCTTTCTTT. It encodes CASSIGTGAEAFF.

The chain uses TRBV19 and TRBJ2-2, with D unclear. V dropped 3 bases and J dropped 1 base, with 9 bases sitting between them. The CDR3 sequence is 15 residues long. Germline CDR1 reads LNHDA; CDR2 reads SQIVND (reference sequence). The CDR3 sequence: CASSMVTLNTGELFF. CDR3 DNA sequence: TGTGCCAGTAGTATGGTGACTCTGAACACCGGGGAGCTGTTTTTT.